A single sample gave rise to the 19 T cell receptor beta chains below, sequenced in a study of T cells in women clearing cervical HPV infection. Assay: immunoSEQ multiplex PCR; the TCRdb copy retains only in-frame clones and omits some. This sample contains roughly 36,000 clones. Sequenced material: blood buffy coat. These receptors were obtained from a woman aged 18-70 years with a cervical HPV16 infection that either progressed to CIN3+ or cleared (not recorded which).

Concerning this clone itself: The read is 3 residues too short to cover the CDR3 end, so that end is filled in from the germline J gene. The chain couples TRBV5-1 to TRBJ2-2; 12 positions match TRBD2. Looked up from germline, CDR1 is SGHRS and CDR2 is YFSETQ. The CDR3 extends over 15 amino acids. V shed 3 bases and J 7 bases; nucleotides not matched to a gene: 4. The CDR3 sequence: CASSSRLAGVGELFF. The CDR3 bases that were read are TGCGCCAGCAGCTCTCGACTAGCGGGAGTCGGGGAG.

To note about this clone: The read terminates 3 residues before the CDR3 end, so the remaining end is supplied by the germline J gene. The chain joins TRBV19 to TRBJ1-2; D gene unclear. The CDR3 runs to 14 residues. Germline loops: CDR1 LNHDA, CDR2 SQIVND (reference sequence). V was pared by 3 bases and J by 5 bases, with 13 bases between. Incomplete CDR3 DNA: TGTGCCAGTAGTATCCCAGGTTCGGGGTATGGC. Protein product: CASSIPGSGYG. The full-length CDR3 reads as CASSIPGSGYGYTF.

This CDR3 is CASSLLASGGNEQFF. The part of the CDR3 DNA that was read is TGCGCCAGCAGCTTGTTGGCTAGCGGGGGGAATGAG. This rearrangement joins TRBV5-1 to TRBJ2-1; the match to TRBD2 covers 11 bases. The read finishes 3 residues shy of the CDR3 end, and the germline J gene is used to complete it. Per germline, CDR1 SGHRS and CDR2 YFSETQ. Losses at the gene ends were 1 base for V and 7 bases for J; bases not matched to a gene: 4. CDR3 length: 15 residues. The whole variable domain, remainder taken from reference TRBV5-1 and TRBJ2-1, is KAGVTQTPRYLIKTRGQQVTLSCSPISGHRSVSWYQQTPGQGLQFLFEYFSETQRNKGNFPGRFSGRQFSNSRSEMNVSTLELGDSALYLCASSLLASGGNEQFFGPGTRLTVL.

A word on this clone: Coverage ceases 3 residues before the CDR3 finishes, and the germline J gene fills in the end. This rearrangement joins TRBV2 to TRBJ2-2, with D possibly being TRBD1 (5 bases). Germline CDR1 SNHLY, CDR2 FYNNEI. The CDR3 extends over 14 amino acids. The CDR3 reads CASRSWPGNEKLFF. CDR3 bases read: TGTGCCAGCAGAAGTTGGCCAGGGAACGAAAAG.

Notes on this clone: The CDR3 end is not reached by the read, which stops 3 residues before it; the germline J gene fills it in. The rearrangement joins TRBV14 to TRBJ2-7, with D maybe TRBD2 (6 bases). V was cut by 5 bases and J by 4 bases, with 21 bases left in between. The CDR3 extends over 16 amino acids. The germline gives CDR1 SGHDN, CDR2 FVKESK. The CDR3 DNA, read in part, is TGTGCCAGCAGCTCATTTAGCGGAACCTTCCCTTACGAG. It yields the protein CASSSFSGTFPYE. In full, the CDR3 is CASSSFSGTFPYEQYF. Complete variable domain (other parts from reference TRBV14 and TRBJ2-7): EAGVTQFPSHSVIEKGQTVTLRCDPISGHDNLYWYRRVMGKEIKFLLHFVKESKQDESGMPNNRFLAERTGGTYSTLKVQPAELEDSGVYFCASSSFSGTFPYEQYFGPGTRLTVT.

As for this clone: The sequence runs out 3 residues before the end of the CDR3; the remainder is reconstructed from the germline J gene. The rearrangement joins TRBV10-1 to TRBJ2-1; D remains unclear. CDR1 and CDR2 from the germline V gene are WNHNN and SYGVQD (reference sequence). The CDR3 has 12 residues. With 3 bases removed from V and 7 bases from J, the gap between germline ends came to 7 bases. This chain's CDR3 is CASSEGANEQFF. The sequenced CDR3 bases are TGCGCCAGCAGTGAAGGAGCGAATGAG.

Of note for this clone: The sequence runs out 3 residues before the end of the CDR3; the remainder is reconstructed from the germline J gene. The chain employs TRBV12-5 and TRBJ2-4; 9 nucleotides agree with TRBD1. The germline CDR1 and CDR2 sequences are LGHNT and FRNRAP. Trimming cost V 7 bases and J 7 bases; bases outside gene matches: 5. The CDR3 has 13 residues. The CDR3 sequence: CASAPDRGNIQYF. The CDR3 bases that were read are TGTGCTAGTGCCCCGGACAGGGGCAACATT. The full variable domain, completed using reference TRBV12-5 and TRBJ2-4, is DARVTQTPRHKVTEMGQEVTMRCQPILGHNTVFWYRQTMMQGLELLAYFRNRAPLDDSGMPKDRFSAEMPDATLATLKIQPSEPRDSAVYFCASAPDRGNIQYFGAGTRLSVL.

Notes on this clone: Read sequence stops 3 residues before the CDR3 end, and the germline J gene provides the missing end. The chain combines TRBV28 with TRBJ2-3; TRBD1 matches at 7 bases. Germline loops: CDR1 MDHEN, CDR2 SYDVKM. This CDR3 is built from 16 residues. With V trimmed by 5 bases and J by 2 bases, 10 bases remained unmatched. The DNA read from the CDR3 is TGTGCCAGCAGTCCCCGGGACAGAGCGATCACAGATACG. This encodes CASSPRDRAITDT. The whole CDR3 is CASSPRDRAITDTQYF.

In regard to this clone: The read terminates 3 residues before the CDR3 end, so the remaining end is supplied by the germline J gene. The chain carries TRBV29-1 and TRBJ2-2, with TRBD2 as a possible D gene (6 bases). In germline, CDR1 is SQVTM, CDR2 ANQGSEA. The CDR3 sequence is 15 residues long. V gave up 7 bases and J gave up 1 base, with 16 bases separating them. The covered CDR3 bases are TGCAGCGCCAAGTGGGGGGAACAGAACACCGGGGAG. It encodes CSAKWGEQNTGE. The entire CDR3 reads CSAKWGEQNTGELFF.

A remark on this clone: The CDR3 end lies 3 residues beyond the end of the read and is filled in from the germline J gene. V usage is TRBV2 and J usage is TRBJ2-7, with 8 bases lining up with TRBD2. The CDR3 contains 15 residues. V shed 7 bases, J shed 3 bases, and the junction held 11 bases outside the gene matches. Per the germline V gene, CDR1 is SNHLY and CDR2 is FYNNEI. The CDR3 here is CASTLRGTRSYEQYF. The covered CDR3 bases are TGTGCCAGCACCCTAAGGGGGACTAGGAGCTACGAG.

Concerning this clone: Sequencing ends 3 residues short of the CDR3 end; the germline J gene provides the rest. The rearrangement uses TRBV19 and TRBJ2-2; D gene ambiguous. CDR1 is LNHDA, CDR2 SQIVND, per germline (reference sequence). The CDR3 length is 13 residues. The ends were cut back, 2 bases at V and 5 bases at J, with 6 bases in the middle. The sequenced part of the CDR3 DNA is TGTGCCAGTAGTATACAGGAAACCGGGGAG. This gives the protein CASSIQETGE. The entire CDR3 sequence reads CASSIQETGELFF.

In the case of this clone: From the germline J gene comes the end of the CDR3, since the read stops 3 residues before it. The chain couples TRBV7-8 to TRBJ2-7, with 9 positions matching TRBD1. V gave up 7 bases and J gave up 6 bases; unmatched junction bases: 10. Germline CDR1 reads SGHVS; CDR2 reads FQNEAQ. The CDR3 extends over 14 amino acids. The sequenced part of the CDR3 DNA is TGTGCCAGCAACTCAAGGACAGGGGCGGGCGAG. It translates to CASNSRTGAGE. The entire CDR3 sequence reads CASNSRTGAGEQYF.

For this clone: The read ends 3 residues before the CDR3 terminus; that terminus is restored from the germline J gene. J is TRBJ2-2 and V is TRBV5-4, with 9 bases lining up with TRBD2. Germline loops: CDR1 SGHNT, CDR2 YYREEE (reference sequence). This CDR3 is 16 amino acids long. J lost 7 bases, V lost 3 bases, and 10 bases had no gene match. CDR3 bases read: TGTGCCAGCAGCTCGGAGGTAGCGGGAGAGGTCGGGGAG. It yields the protein CASSSEVAGEVGE. The entire CDR3 protein is CASSSEVAGEVGELFF.

A note on this clone: The read terminates 3 residues ahead of where the CDR3 ends, so the germline J gene completes it. V usage is TRBV30 and J usage is TRBJ1-5; D is perhaps TRBD1 (6 bases). Germline-derived CDR1 and CDR2 are GTSNPN and SVGIG (reference sequence). CDR3 length: 14 residues. Trimming left V 0 bases short and J 7 bases short, with 13 bases between. This CDR3 is CAWSVGGGRQPQHF. The sequenced part of the CDR3 DNA is TGTGCCTGGAGTGTGGGAGGGGGTCGGCAGCCC.

As to this clone: Sequencing ends 3 residues short of the CDR3 end; the germline J gene provides the rest. The chain is built from TRBV11-2 and TRBJ2-7, with D perhaps TRBD2 (6 bases). The V gene lost 1 base and the J gene lost 6 bases, with 16 bases spanning the gap. The CDR3 runs to 15 residues. Germline lookup yields CDR1 SGHAT and CDR2 FQNNGV. CDR3 DNA (partial): TGTGCCAGCAGCTTAGGCAGCGGGCCCCTTGGCGAG. It specifies CASSLGSGPLGE. In full, the CDR3 reads CASSLGSGPLGEQYF.

Comments on this clone: The read halts 3 residues ahead of the CDR3 end, with the missing end drawn from the germline J gene. The chain combines TRBV7-8 with TRBJ1-1; tentatively, D is TRBD1 (5 bases). This CDR3 region has 14 residues. Between the trimmed V and J ends, which lost 5 bases and 1 base, there was a span of 11 bases. CDR1 and CDR2 (germline): SGHVS, FQNEAQ. The part of the CDR3 DNA that was read is TGTGCCAGCAGCCCAGGGCACCAGAACACTGAA. It translates to CASSPGHQNTE. The full CDR3 protein is CASSPGHQNTEAFF. Filled out from reference TRBV7-8 and TRBJ1-1, the complete variable domain reads GAGVSQSPRYKVAKRGQDVALRCDPISGHVSLFWYQQALGQGPEFLTYFQNEAQLDKSGLPSDRFFAERPEGSVSTLKIQRTQQEDSAVYLCASSPGHQNTEAFFGQGTRLTVV.

Concerning this clone itself: The CDR3 goes on 3 residues after the read ends, and that part is filled in from the germline J gene. The chain carries TRBV2 and TRBJ2-3, with D perhaps TRBD1 (6 bases). The CDR3 is 12 residues long. Germline lookup yields CDR1 SNHLY and CDR2 FYNNEI. Trimming shortened V by 6 bases and J by 7 bases, and 11 bases separated the two germline ends. The CDR3 loop reads CASRAGTNTQYF. The sequenced CDR3 bases are TGTGCCAGCAGAGCCGGGACAAATACG.

A word on this clone: Read sequence stops 3 residues before the CDR3 end, and the germline J gene provides the missing end. V gene TRBV13 combines with J gene TRBJ2-7; D is possibly TRBD1 (5 bases). Germline CDR1 and CDR2: PRHDT and FYEKMQ (reference sequence). Between the trimmed V and J ends, which lost 0 bases and 4 bases, there was a span of 10 bases. The CDR3 is 14 residues long. The part of the CDR3 DNA that was read is TGTGCCAGCAGCTTAGGACAGGCGAGGTACGAG. It is translated as CASSLGQARYE. The complete CDR3 protein is CASSLGQARYEQYF.

Worth noting for this clone: The CDR3 end is not reached by the read, which stops 3 residues before it; the germline J gene fills it in. This rearrangement joins TRBV20-1 to TRBJ2-5; 12 nucleotides line up with TRBD2. Germline CDR1 is DFQATT and CDR2 is SNEGSKA (reference sequence). V shed 5 bases, J shed 5 bases, and the junction held 12 bases outside the gene matches. This CDR3 is built from 16 residues. The CDR3 sequence: CSARTQTSGRAETQYF. CDR3 DNA (partial): TGCAGTGCTCGCACCCAGACTAGCGGGAGAGCGGAGACC.